The 25 T cell receptor beta chains listed next were all sequenced from one sample in a study of CD8+ T cells in alopecia areata. RNA, once extracted, was reverse transcribed into cDNA for use as the sequencing template. Profiled with immunoSEQ multiplex PCR; TCRdb holds only in-frame clones, not every one. Here the sample spans 110,000 or so clones, roughly 58% being singletons. The treatment here: oral pan-JAK inhibitor, 5-10 mg twice daily. The material sequenced was CD8+ T cells sorted from blood, taken at week 4, from a patient treated with tofacitinib. These receptors were taken from a human donor with alopecia areata.

This clone was counted a few times. This chain uses TRBV5-1 with TRBJ1-1; D is ambiguous. The ends were cut back, 2 bases at V and 8 bases at J, with 19 bases in the middle. The germline V gene has CDR1 SGHRS and CDR2 YFSETQ. There are 15 residues in the CDR3. The CDR3 protein is CASSFNPDGQLEAFF. CDR3 coding DNA: TGCGCCAGCAGCTTCAACCCTGACGGTCAATTAGAAGCTTTCTTT. Full variable domain (remainder filled in from reference TRBV5-1 and TRBJ1-1): KAGVTQTPRYLIKTRGQQVTLSCSPISGHRSVSWYQQTPGQGLQFLFEYFSETQRNKGNFPGRFSGRQFSNSRSEMNVSTLELGDSALYLCASSFNPDGQLEAFFGQGTRLTVV.

The rearrangement links TRBV10-3 to TRBJ2-5; TRBD2 matches 14 bases. There are 17 residues in the CDR3. CDR1 is ENHRY, CDR2 SYGVKD, per germline. V gave up 3 bases and J gave up 0 bases; unmatched junction bases: 3. The CDR3 bases are TGTGCCATCAGTGAAAGACTAGCGGGGGGGCACCAAGAGACCCAGTACTTC. Protein sequence: CAISERLAGGHQETQYF.

J is TRBJ2-3 and V is TRBV7-2; D is tentatively TRBD1 or TRBD2 (5 bases each). Germline V gene sequence: CDR1 SGHTA, CDR2 FQGNSA. The CDR3 spans 14 residues. With 5 bases removed from V and 1 base from J, the gap between germline ends came to 10 bases. The CDR3 sequence is CASSALGGTDTQYF. For the CDR3, the DNA is TGTGCCAGCAGCGCATTGGGGGGCACAGATACGCAGTATTTT.

This chain links TRBV4-1 with TRBJ2-5; 7 bases are shared with TRBD2. CDR3 length: 18 residues. The germline gives CDR1 MGHRA, CDR2 YSYEKL. The V and J ends lost 4 bases and 5 bases, in that order; junction bases with no gene match: 19. The chain's CDR3 is CASSRLLASRGERETQYF. CDR3 coding DNA: TGCGCCAGCAGCCGTCTACTAGCGTCGAGGGGAGAGCGGGAGACCCAGTACTTC.

V and J are TRBV30 and TRBJ2-5; TRBD1 is a possible D gene (5 bases). The CDR3 contains 14 residues. Germline CDR1 and CDR2: GTSNPN and SVGIG (reference sequence). V was clipped by 1 base and J by 0 bases, with 9 bases between them. The CDR3 bases are TGTGCCTGGAGTGAAGACAGCTACCAAGAGACCCAGTACTTC. Translating gives CAWSEDSYQETQYF.

V and J are TRBV27 and TRBJ1-6; 8 bases line up with TRBD1. The V and J ends lost 9 bases and 10 bases, in that order; junction bases with no gene match: 8. This CDR3 has 13 residues. CDR1 MNHEY and CDR2 SMNVEV come from the germline V gene (reference sequence). The CDR3 DNA reads as TGTGCCAGTCCCGGACAGGGAAGATCACCCCTCCACTTT. Protein product: CASPGQGRSPLHF.

The chain is built from TRBV6-1 and TRBJ2-1, with a tentative D call TRBD2 (6 bases). CDR3 length equals 17 residues. The germline V gene encodes CDR1 MNHNS and CDR2 SASEGT. Trimming shortened V by 2 bases and J by 7 bases, and 21 bases separated the two germline ends. The CDR3 sequence is CASSEFLLGSGGNEQFF. CDR3 coding DNA: TGTGCCAGCAGTGAATTTCTTTTGGGTAGTGGGGGGAATGAGCAGTTCTTC.

This clone has a handful of counts. At one end, the junction sequence differs from germline, possibly due to a read error. This chain connects TRBV27 to TRBJ2-7; D unresolved. The germline CDR1 and CDR2 sequences are MNHEY and SMNVEV (reference sequence). The CDR3 spans 13 residues. CDR3 loop: CASSLGLSSEQYF. CDR3 bases: TGTGCCAGCAGCCTTGGTCTTTCCTCCGAGCAGTACTTC.

The rearrangement uses TRBV9 and TRBJ1-1, with D tentatively TRBD1 (5 bases). V dropped 0 bases and J dropped 6 bases, with 9 bases sitting between them. Germline V gene data show CDR1 as SGDLS and CDR2 as YYNGEE. The CDR3 is 13 amino acids. DNA for the CDR3: TGTGCCAGCAGCGTAGTAGGAGGGGCTGAAGCTTTCTTT. Its translation: CASSVVGGAEAFF. The full variable domain, in which reference TRBV9 and TRBJ1-1 provide the parts outside the CDR3, is DSGVTQTPKHLITATGQRVTLRCSPRSGDLSVYWYQQSLDQGLQFLIQYYNGEERAKGNILERFSAQQFPDLHSELNLSSLELGDSALYFCASSVVGGAEAFFGQGTRLTVV.

The V call is TRBV7-6, the J call TRBJ2-7; 7 positions match TRBD1. The germline gives CDR1 SGHVS, CDR2 FNYEAQ. V shed 5 bases and J 2 bases; nucleotides not matched to a gene: 12. This CDR3 region has 16 residues. The CDR3 region has the DNA TGTGCCAGCAGCCCGGTCTTAGGGGGCGCTCCCTACGAGCAGTACTTC. It codes for CASSPVLGGAPYEQYF. Filled out from reference TRBV7-6 and TRBJ2-7, the complete variable domain reads GAGVSQSPRYKVTKRGQDVALRCDPISGHVSLYWYRQALGQGPEFLTYFNYEAQQDKSGLPNDRFSAERPEGSISTLTIQRTEQRDSAMYRCASSPVLGGAPYEQYFGPGTRLTVT.

This clone appeared a few times. This chain links TRBV30 with TRBJ2-1, with 9 bases identical to TRBD2. V lost 3 bases, J lost 7 bases, and 7 bases stayed unmatched. The CDR3 consists of 14 residues. The germline gives CDR1 GTSNPN, CDR2 SVGIG (reference sequence). CDR3 loop: CAWSWAGGQNEQFF. CDR3 sequence (DNA): TGTGCCTGGAGCTGGGCGGGGGGGCAAAATGAGCAGTTCTTC.

V usage is TRBV7-8 and J usage is TRBJ2-7; D not resolved. The V end was cut by 1 base, the J end by 1 base, with 5 bases between. Per the germline V gene, CDR1 is SGHVS and CDR2 is FQNEAQ. CDR3 length equals 13 residues. As DNA, the CDR3 is TGTGCCAGCAGCTTAGAGGTATCCTACGAGCAGTACTTC. Amino acid sequence: CASSLEVSYEQYF.

This clone was recorded a few times. V and J are TRBV5-6 and TRBJ1-6, with D maybe TRBD1 (6 bases). Per germline, CDR1 SGHDT and CDR2 YYEEEE. The germline V and J ends were trimmed by 0 bases and 6 bases, with 13 bases remaining between them. This CDR3 is built from 16 residues. CDR3 residues: CASSLDAGEANSPLHF. The CDR3 bases are TGTGCCAGCAGCTTGGATGCAGGGGAGGCTAATTCACCCCTCCACTTT.

The genes are TRBV14 and TRBJ2-5, with a weak D call TRBD2 (5 bases). Trimming removed 4 bases from V and 5 bases from J, with 14 bases in between. Per germline, CDR1 SGHDN and CDR2 FVKESK. The CDR3 has 14 residues. CDR3 amino acids: CASSRPYSEETQYF. The CDR3 DNA reads as TGTGCCAGCAGCCGTCCATATAGCGAGGAGACCCAGTACTTC.

The rearrangement links TRBV7-2 to TRBJ1-1; possibly TRBD1 for D (5 bases). This CDR3 spans 15 amino acids. The ends were cut back, 1 base at V and 1 base at J, with 10 bases in the middle. From germline, CDR1 is SGHTA and CDR2 FQGNSA. The CDR3 DNA is TGTGCCAGCAGCTTAGTCGGGGCCGGGAACACTGAAGCTTTCTTT. Its protein is CASSLVGAGNTEAFF. The full variable domain, completed using reference TRBV7-2 and TRBJ1-1, is GAGVSQSPSNKVTEKGKDVELRCDPISGHTALYWYRQSLGQGLEFLIYFQGNSAPDKSGLPSDRFSAERTGGSVSTLTIQRTQQEDSAVYLCASSLVGAGNTEAFFGQGTRLTVV.

The genes are TRBV30 and TRBJ2-5; maybe TRBD2 (6 bases). V lost 0 bases to trimming and J lost 9 bases, with 14 bases between them. Germline V gene sequence: CDR1 GTSNPN, CDR2 SVGIG (reference sequence). The CDR3 covers 13 residues. DNA of the CDR3: TGTGCCTGGAGTGTACTGCAGGAGGGGCCCCAGTACTTC. The encoded protein is CAWSVLQEGPQYF.

There are a few counts of this clone. The gene calls are TRBV15 and TRBJ2-3; D possibly corresponds to TRBD2 (5 bases). V was shortened by 2 bases and J by 4 bases, with 13 bases between the two germline ends. The CDR3 has 15 amino acids. CDR1 and CDR2 from the germline V gene are LNHNV and YYDKDF (reference sequence). The CDR3 is CATSRLTRHPDTQYF. CDR3 coding DNA: TGTGCCACCAGCAGACTAACTAGACACCCAGATACGCAGTATTTT.

The V and J genes are TRBV7-2 and TRBJ2-7, with D possibly being TRBD1 (6 bases). Per germline, CDR1 SGHTA and CDR2 FQGNSA. V dropped 3 bases and J dropped 2 bases, with 17 bases sitting between them. This CDR3 has 16 amino acids. The DNA for the CDR3 is TGTGCCAGCAGCTTCCTCGAGGGGGAGTTGGCCTACGAGCAGTACTTC. Translating it yields CASSFLEGELAYEQYF. Using reference TRBV7-2 and TRBJ2-7 for the parts outside the CDR3, the full variable domain is GAGVSQSPSNKVTEKGKDVELRCDPISGHTALYWYRQSLGQGLEFLIYFQGNSAPDKSGLPSDRFSAERTGGSVSTLTIQRTQQEDSAVYLCASSFLEGELAYEQYFGPGTRLTVT.

The gene calls are TRBV13 and TRBJ2-6; 9 bases are a match to TRBD1. The germline V gene encodes CDR1 PRHDT and CDR2 FYEKMQ (reference sequence). The CDR3 runs 15 residues. Losses at the gene ends were 4 bases for V and 4 bases for J; bases not matched to a gene: 2. DNA for the CDR3: TGTGCCAGCAGCTGGACAGGGGCCGGGGCCAACGTCCTGACTTTC. It is translated as CASSWTGAGANVLTF. Using reference TRBV13 and TRBJ2-6 for the parts outside the CDR3, the full variable domain is AAGVIQSPRHLIKEKRETATLKCYPIPRHDTVYWYQQGPGQDPQFLISFYEKMQSDKGSIPDRFSAQQFSDYHSELNMSSLELGDSALYFCASSWTGAGANVLTFGAGSRLTVL.

This clone appeared a single time. The chain is built from TRBV30 and TRBJ2-5, with unresolved D. The CDR3 consists of 15 residues. Germline loops: CDR1 GTSNPN, CDR2 SVGIG (reference sequence). Trimming pared 2 bases from V and 3 bases from J, leaving 16 bases between. DNA for the CDR3: TGTGCCTGGAGTCCCGGTGTTTGGAGAGAAGAGACCCAGTACTTC. Translated: CAWSPGVWREETQYF.

This clone was observed once. The V and J genes are TRBV11-1 and TRBJ2-7; D is undetermined. V was trimmed by 0 bases and J by 2 bases, leaving 11 bases between them. The CDR3 sequence is 15 residues long. Germline CDR1 and CDR2: SGHAT and FQDESV (reference sequence). The CDR3 loop reads CASSLARLSTYEQYF. As DNA, the CDR3 is TGTGCCAGCAGCTTAGCGCGGCTATCTACCTACGAGCAGTACTTC.

As DNA, the CDR3 is TGCAGCGTTGAAGACGGGGCAGGGGGGTACTTC. It yields the protein CSVEDGAGGYF. The chain uses TRBV29-1 and TRBJ2-5; 7 nucleotides line up with TRBD1. Trimming took 0 bases from V and 13 from J; bases not matched to a gene: 5. This CDR3 has 11 residues. CDR1 and CDR2 (germline): SQVTM, ANQGSEA.

The gene calls are TRBV7-9 and TRBJ2-7; 7 bases align to TRBD1. The CDR3 runs to 14 residues. Per germline, CDR1 SEHNR and CDR2 FQNEAQ (reference sequence). V lost 5 bases, J lost 3 bases, and 7 bases stayed unmatched. In DNA, the CDR3 is TGTGCCAGCAGCCGGCGACAGGGCATCTACGAGCAGTACTTC. It codes for CASSRRQGIYEQYF.

The chain is built from TRBV30 and TRBJ1-1; the D gene is possibly TRBD1 (5 bases). Germline V gene data show CDR1 as GTSNPN and CDR2 as SVGIG (reference sequence). The CDR3 is made up of 14 amino acids. Trimming took off 0 bases at V and 0 bases at J, with 8 bases between the two ends. The CDR3 DNA reads as TGTGCCTGGAGTGTACAGGCAATGAACACTGAAGCTTTCTTT. As protein: CAWSVQAMNTEAFF.

The rearrangement links TRBV5-6 to TRBJ2-3, with D unclear. The CDR3 sequence is 15 residues long. V lost 4 bases, J lost 0 bases, and 12 bases lay in between. Looked up from germline, CDR1 is SGHDT and CDR2 is YYEEEE. CDR3 DNA: TGTGCCAGCAGCCTGGTCGGGCGGAGCACAGATACGCAGTATTTT. Translating gives CASSLVGRSTDTQYF.